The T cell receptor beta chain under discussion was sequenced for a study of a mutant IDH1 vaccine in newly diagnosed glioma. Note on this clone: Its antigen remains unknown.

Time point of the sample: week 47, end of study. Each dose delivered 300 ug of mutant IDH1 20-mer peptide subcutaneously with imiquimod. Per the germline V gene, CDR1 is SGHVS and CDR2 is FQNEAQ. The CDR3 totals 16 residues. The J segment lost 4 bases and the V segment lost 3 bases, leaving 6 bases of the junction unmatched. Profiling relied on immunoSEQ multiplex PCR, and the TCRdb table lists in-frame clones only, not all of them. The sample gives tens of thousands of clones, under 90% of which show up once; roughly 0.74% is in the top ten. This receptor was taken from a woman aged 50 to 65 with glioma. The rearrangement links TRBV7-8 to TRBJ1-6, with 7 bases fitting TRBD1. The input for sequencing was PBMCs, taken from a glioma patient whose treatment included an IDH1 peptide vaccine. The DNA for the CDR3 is TGTGCCAGCAGCTTGCAGGGGGTCGTTTATAATTCACCCCTCCACTTT. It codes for CASSLQGVVYNSPLHF.